One T cell receptor (beta chain) is described in this entry. The entry originates in a study of blood T cell repertoires in COVID-19. Background on the study: Both acute and convalescent COVID-19 samples were obtained from the United States, Italy and Spain. T cells, B-cell-depleted T cells, or PBMCs provided the cDNA or gDNA that served as material.

This CDR3 comprises 14 residues. The V gene's germline CDR1 is ENHRY and CDR2 SYGVKD. Trimming cost V 3 bases and J 8 bases; bases outside gene matches: 7. The data were produced by immunoSEQ multiplex PCR, yet TCRdb's version contains in-frame clones alone and is incomplete. Among approximately 99,000 clones listed, approximately 70% were seen once. The rearrangement joins TRBV10-3 to TRBJ1-1; 9 bases are shared with TRBD1. The clonotype comes from a woman in her forties with acute or convalescent COVID-19. Sequencing was done on a sample of peripheral blood. CDR3 amino acids: CAISEQRDREEAFF. The CDR3 DNA reads TGTGCCATCAGTGAACAGAGGGACAGGGAGGAAGCTTTCTTT.